This TCR beta chain is drawn from a study of CD8 T cells in acute hepatitis C reinfection (dated by TCRdb to the early 2020s). About the investigation overall: Both during acute infection and after viral clearance, the study profiled the TCRbeta repertoire of CD8+ T cells that were specific for the HCV NS3-1073 epitope. A handful of spontaneous resolvers provided paired acute and follow-up samples.

What this sample's time point label stands for: naive CD8 control sorted from an acute-time-point sample. Enrolled in the Montreal Hepatitis C Cohort (HEPCO) in Canada, the donors were people who inject drugs, and these donors were followed every 3 months. Acute primary HCV infection was defined as a positive HCV RNA or antibody test that came after a negative test within the prior 24 weeks. CD3, CD8 and CD45RO antibodies were used for surface staining, and dead cells were excluded with an aqua fixable dye. The cohort included 8 spontaneous resolvers, defined as subjects with HCV RNA clearance within 24 weeks. Once thawed from cryostorage, peripheral blood mononuclear cells underwent negative selection via the MACS CD8+ T cell Isolation Kit to obtain CD8+ T cells. Cells were sorted on a BD FACSAria II cell sorter. From its cysteine to its phenylalanine, the CDR3 spans 16 amino acids. Only the CDR3 region is kept as DNA, spanning 48 bases read in frame from base 1. According to the germline V gene (reference sequence), CDR1 reads LNHNV and CDR2 reads YYDKDF. Trimming accounts for 1 base at V and 4 bases at J, while the number of junction bases matched to no gene is 7.

Details on this clone: Its antigen remains undetermined. Base-call qualities are not available, and no considerably larger clone is one nucleotide away.

The FACS-sorted cells had their genomic DNA extracted, and the commercial immunoSEQ service was used to sequence the TCRbeta chains. The original methods were these. The repertoire data were analyzed using ImmunoSEQ Analyzer software v3.0 and R v3.5.1. Only productive rearrangements were analyzed, because any sequences with stop codons or out-of-frame rearrangements were filtered out. The sequencing provider supplied the metrics for Simpson diversity, Shannon entropy, CDR3 length and nucleotide addition. Clonotypes were grouped by frequency as dominant, sub-dominant, low or lowest abundance, and most analyses excluded clonotypes below 0.1%. A CDR3 amino acid clonotype was designated public if detected in at least two subjects at a cumulative frequency of at least 0.5%. In its TCRdb copy, this immuneACCESS table keeps in-frame sequences only and misses some clones. Where compared with another copy, unresolved V genes explain less than half of these, and the others have no known cause. V and J calls plus clone size are reproduced from that table; the DNA served to infer D and trimming. This sample holds 30,000 to 45,000 clones; 80% to 90% were observed only once. 11% of the sample lies in the top ten.

Overall study results and their limits: CDR3 sequences shared with other epitopes were rare, and differing sequencing approaches may have limited exact matching. Because bulk sequencing covered only the TCRbeta chain, the alphabeta pairing of the public clonotypes could not be determined. Regardless of outcome, about a dozen public clonotypes were found, and one public clonotype used V04-02/J02-02. The NS3-1073 specific repertoires were highly diverse, and diversity did not differ significantly among acute resolver, follow-up resolver and acute chronic samples. Follow-up repertoires were not available for chronically infected subjects, because NS3-1073 specific cells were too rare to be sorted. All groups preferentially used the TRBV04 and TRBV06 gene families, and overrepresentation in the naive pool did not explain this preferential usage.

The sequenced material came from naive CD8+ T cells from PBMCs. Reading the label with the study, this specimen's cell subset or site is: sorted total naive CD45RO-negative CD8+ T cells. This chain is built from TRBV15 and TRBJ2-5; 9 central bases correspond to TRBD2. This receptor was taken from a woman younger than 35 who spontaneously cleared hepatitis C infection. The sequence in DNA is TGTGCCACCAGCAGAGGGCGCGGGAGGGGAGGAGAGACCCAGTACTTC. Its amino acids are CATSRGRGRGGETQYF.